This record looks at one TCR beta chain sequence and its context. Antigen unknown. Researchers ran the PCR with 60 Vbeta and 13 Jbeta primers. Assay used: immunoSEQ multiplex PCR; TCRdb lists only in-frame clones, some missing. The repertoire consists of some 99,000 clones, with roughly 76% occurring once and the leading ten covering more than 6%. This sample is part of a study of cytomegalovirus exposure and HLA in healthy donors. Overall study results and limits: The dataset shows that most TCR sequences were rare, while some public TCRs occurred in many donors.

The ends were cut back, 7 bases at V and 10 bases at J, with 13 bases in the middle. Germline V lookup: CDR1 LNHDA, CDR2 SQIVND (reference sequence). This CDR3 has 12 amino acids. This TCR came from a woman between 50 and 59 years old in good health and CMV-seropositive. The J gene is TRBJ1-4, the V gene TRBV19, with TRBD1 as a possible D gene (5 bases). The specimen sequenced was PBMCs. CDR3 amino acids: CASTMPGGKLFF. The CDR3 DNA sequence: TGTGCCAGTACCATGCCCGGGGGAAAACTGTTTTTT.